This entry lists 26 T cell receptor beta chains sequenced from one sample in a study of immune cell composition in non-small cell lung cancer. The normal lung sample lay at least 3 cm, and maximally far, from the tumour. TCRdb's table, derived via immunoSEQ multiplex PCR, lists solely in-frame clones and lacks some. This sample has around 730 clones, with 70% to 90% found just once. Sequenced material: non-adjacent lung tissue. The receptors originated from a human donor with non-small cell lung cancer.

The chain joins TRBV5-4 to TRBJ1-3; no reliable D call. This CDR3 is 13 amino acids long. Germline V gene data show CDR1 as SGHNT and CDR2 as YYREEE (reference sequence). The ends were cut back, 10 bases at V and 4 bases at J, with 15 bases in the middle. CDR3 in amino acids: CAAGEELGNTIYF. In DNA form, the CDR3 reads TGTGCCGCCGGCGAGGAACTCGGAAACACCATATATTTT.

The chain links TRBV7-2 to TRBJ2-2, with TRBD2 matching 7 bases. Germline V CDR1 and CDR2: SGHTA, FQGNSA. The CDR3 totals 14 residues. V dropped 1 base and J dropped 5; count of bases not matched to a gene: 1. The DNA for the CDR3 is TGTGCCAGCAGCTTAGGGGGGGGGACCGGGGAGCTGTTTTTT. Translated, it gives CASSLGGGTGELFF.

This chain links TRBV9 with TRBJ2-5; 9 bases are a match to TRBD2. Germline assignment: CDR1 SGDLS and CDR2 YYNGEE. CDR3 length: 16 amino acids. The junction had 7 bases not matched to a gene; V was cut back by 0 bases and J by 4 bases. CDR3 DNA: TGTGCCAGCAGCGTAGGAGTAGCGGGGGCCGGAGAGACCCAGTACTTC. It encodes CASSVGVAGAGETQYF. The whole variable domain, filled in from reference TRBV9 and TRBJ2-5, reads DSGVTQTPKHLITATGQRVTLRCSPRSGDLSVYWYQQSLDQGLQFLIQYYNGEERAKGNILERFSAQQFPDLHSELNLSSLELGDSALYFCASSVGVAGAGETQYFGPGTRLLVL.

The chain employs TRBV6-7 and TRBJ2-3; TRBD1 aligns across 7 bases. TRBV6-7 is identified as an open reading frame with a role that is uncertain. The V and J ends lost 8 bases and 4 bases, in that order; junction bases with no gene match: 9. The CDR3 has 14 amino acids. CDR3 residues: CASQGVVLADTQYF. CDR3 nucleotide sequence: TGTGCCAGCCAGGGGGTAGTTCTAGCAGATACGCAGTATTTT.

This chain uses TRBV7-9 with TRBJ2-3; 8 nucleotides line up with TRBD1. V gave up 1 base and J gave up 1 base; unmatched junction bases: 1. The CDR3 is 15 residues long. Germline V gene sequence: CDR1 SEHNR, CDR2 FQNEAQ (reference sequence). The CDR3 protein is CASSLGGQGTDTQYF. In DNA, the CDR3 is TGTGCCAGCAGCTTAGGGGGACAGGGCACAGATACGCAGTATTTT.

This rearrangement joins TRBV9 to TRBJ1-1, with 7 bases that match TRBD1. Germline CDR1 is SGDLS and CDR2 is YYNGEE. CDR3 length: 14 residues. V was clipped by 4 bases and J by 1 base; unmatched bases: 4. The CDR3 reads CASSKGQPNTEAFF. The CDR3 region has the DNA TGTGCCAGCAGCAAGGGACAGCCGAACACTGAAGCTTTCTTT.

V gene TRBV4-3 combines with J gene TRBJ2-7, with no clear D. CDR3 size: 15 residues. Trimming left V 1 base short and J 0 bases short, with 10 bases between. The germline V gene encodes CDR1 LGHNA and CDR2 YSLEER. The CDR3 nucleotides read TGCGCCAGCAGCCAAGTGTCCGGAGACTCCTACGAGCAGTACTTC. Amino acid sequence: CASSQVSGDSYEQYF.

The chain recombines TRBV19 with TRBJ1-2, with 8 nucleotides matching TRBD1. The CDR3 contains 15 residues. V trimming: 5 bases; J trimming: 1 base; junction bases outside the gene matches: 6. The germline gives CDR1 LNHDA, CDR2 SQIVND (reference sequence). The CDR3 loop reads CASSLSGQGNYGYTF. The DNA for the CDR3 is TGTGCCAGTAGTCTCTCTGGACAGGGTAACTATGGCTACACCTTC.

This rearrangement joins TRBV30 to TRBJ2-3; D remains unclear. CDR1 and CDR2 (germline): GTSNPN, SVGIG (reference sequence). The CDR3 contains 11 residues. Trimming removed 0 bases from V and 5 bases from J, with 3 bases in between. The CDR3 loop is CAWSVQDTQYF. For the CDR3, the DNA is TGTGCCTGGAGTGTACAAGATACGCAGTATTTT.

V gene TRBV19 combines with J gene TRBJ1-1; D perhaps matches TRBD1 (5 bases). V lost 0 bases and J 4 bases, leaving 12 bases between the germline ends. Germline values: CDR1 LNHDA, CDR2 SQIVND (reference sequence). This CDR3 contains 15 residues. CDR3 in DNA: TGTGCCAGTAGTATAGAGTTGGGTAGGGGCACTGAAGCTTTCTTT. The encoded protein is CASSIELGRGTEAFF.

The gene calls are TRBV28 and TRBJ1-2, with 7 positions matching TRBD1. V trimming: 3 bases; J trimming: 4 bases; junction bases outside the gene matches: 2. The CDR3 consists of 13 residues. The germline V gene encodes CDR1 MDHEN and CDR2 SYDVKM. The DNA of the CDR3 is TGTGCCAGCAGTTTCAGGGGGTCCTATGGCTACACCTTC. As protein: CASSFRGSYGYTF.

The V gene is TRBV18, the J gene TRBJ2-3; TRBD2 aligns across 10 bases. The CDR3 loop spans 18 amino acids. CDR1 and CDR2 from the germline V gene are KGHSH and LQKENI. V lost 6 bases to trimming and J lost 3 bases; unmatched junction nucleotides: 15. The CDR3 region has the DNA TGTGCCAGCTCCCTCCCAGTAGCGGGGGGACGGGAAACAGATACGCAGTATTTT. Amino acids: CASSLPVAGGRETDTQYF.

The genes are TRBV7-9 and TRBJ1-1; 7 bases are a match to TRBD1. Germline-derived CDR1 and CDR2 are SEHNR and FQNEAQ (reference sequence). The CDR3 consists of 12 residues. With 5 bases clipped from V and 8 bases from J, the junction kept 5 bases outside the gene matches. The chain's CDR3 is CASSRGQREAFF. In nucleotides, the CDR3 is TGTGCCAGCAGCCGGGGACAGAGGGAAGCTTTCTTT.

The V gene is TRBV30, the J gene TRBJ1-2, with 9 bases aligning to TRBD1. The CDR3 spans 14 residues. Losses at the gene ends were 4 bases for V and 3 bases for J; bases not matched to a gene: 6. From germline, CDR1 is GTSNPN and CDR2 SVGIG (reference sequence). CDR3 in amino acids: CAWTKTGGYYGYTF. The CDR3 DNA reads as TGTGCCTGGACCAAGACAGGGGGATACTATGGCTACACCTTC.

The chain is built from TRBV7-2 and TRBJ2-5, with 9 bases lining up with TRBD2. CDR3 length: 19 amino acids. CDR1 and CDR2 (germline): SGHTA, FQGNSA. The V gene end was trimmed by 5 bases and the J gene end by 5 bases; junction bases not matched to a gene: 21. Here the CDR3 DNA reads TGTGCCAGCAGCCTGACCTTAAGCGGGGGGCTTGGTCTGGGGGAGACCCAGTACTTC. It codes for CASSLTLSGGLGLGETQYF.

The chain has TRBV5-6 and TRBJ2-1; possible D gene TRBD2, 5 bases. There are 19 residues in the CDR3. The V and J ends lost 0 bases and 9 bases respectively, with 28 bases between them. Germline V gene data show CDR1 as SGHDT and CDR2 as YYEEEE. CDR3 in DNA: TGTGCCAGCAGCTTGGTCTTTCGATTTTTCCCGAGCCCGGCGGGTGAGCAGTTCTTC. It codes for CASSLVFRFFPSPAGEQFF.

The rearrangement links TRBV28 to TRBJ2-7, with 8 bases lining up with TRBD1. Germline values: CDR1 MDHEN, CDR2 SYDVKM. The CDR3 has 13 residues. The V segment lost 6 bases and the J segment 3 bases; nucleotides outside the gene matches: 4. CDR3 in DNA: TGTGCCAGCAGAACTGGACAGGGCTACGAGCAGTACTTC. This sequence encodes CASRTGQGYEQYF.

V and J are TRBV6-6 and TRBJ1-2; 7 nucleotides align to TRBD1. The CDR3 covers 14 residues. CDR1 and CDR2 (germline): MNHNY, SVGAGI (reference sequence). V lost 8 bases to trimming and J lost 5 bases; unmatched junction nucleotides: 11. CDR3 sequence (DNA): TGTGCCAGCTTTGGGGACAGAACTACTTATGGCTACACCTTC. Protein product: CASFGDRTTYGYTF.

The J gene is TRBJ2-7, the V gene TRBV7-9, with D perhaps TRBD1 (5 bases). V shed 7 bases and J shed 2 bases, with 15 bases lying between them. Germline assignment: CDR1 SEHNR and CDR2 FQNEAQ (reference sequence). This CDR3 contains 14 residues. The CDR3 coding sequence is TGTGCCAGCAAAGGGTGGGGCAGAACCTACGAGCAGTACTTC. It yields the protein CASKGWGRTYEQYF.

The rearrangement links TRBV7-3 to TRBJ2-7; TRBD1 matches at 8 bases. Germline lookup yields CDR1 SGHTA and CDR2 FQGTGA. This CDR3 comprises 12 residues. V lost 5 bases and J lost 5; bases outside the gene matches: 2. The CDR3 region is CASSNRGDEQYF. The CDR3 DNA reads TGTGCCAGCAGCAACAGGGGGGACGAGCAGTACTTC.

The gene calls are TRBV5-4 and TRBJ2-7; possible D gene TRBD1, 6 bases. CDR3 size: 14 residues. Trimming took 0 bases from V and 3 from J, leaving 10 bases between them. Germline CDR1 and CDR2: SGHNT and YYREEE (reference sequence). The DNA for the CDR3 is TGTGCCAGCAGCTTGGCTAGGGGGAGCTACGAGCAGTACTTC. It translates to CASSLARGSYEQYF.

This chain uses TRBV30 with TRBJ1-3; TRBD1 might be the D (5 bases). This CDR3 is built from 15 residues. Germline CDR1 reads GTSNPN; CDR2 reads SVGIG (reference sequence). V was trimmed by 5 bases and J by 0 bases, leaving 14 bases between them. CDR3 sequence reads: CAWGRTSSSGNTIYF. CDR3 nucleotide sequence: TGTGCCTGGGGCAGGACATCGAGCTCTGGAAACACCATATATTTT.

The chain uses TRBV7-2 and TRBJ2-7; D might be TRBD1 (6 bases). The CDR3 is 12 residues long. The V gene's germline CDR1 is SGHTA and CDR2 FQGNSA. Trimming pared 5 bases from V and 10 bases from J, leaving 15 bases between. The CDR3 nucleotides read TGTGCCAGCAGCACATACCGGGACAACCAGTACTTC. Residues: CASSTYRDNQYF.

This clone was recorded once. The chain links TRBV6-1 to TRBJ2-7; D remains ambiguous. CDR1 MNHNS and CDR2 SASEGT come from the germline V gene. The CDR3 is 15 amino acids. V lost 4 bases and J lost 2, with 15 bases in between. The CDR3 DNA reads as TGTGCCAGCAGTGTCCAAACGGGTCCCACCTACGAGCAGTACTTC. As protein: CASSVQTGPTYEQYF.

This chain connects TRBV19 to TRBJ2-3, with a possible D match to TRBD1 (6 bases). Germline assignment: CDR1 LNHDA and CDR2 SQIVND (reference sequence). This CDR3 is built from 13 residues. V lost 4 bases and J 6 bases, leaving 11 bases between the germline ends. The CDR3 nucleotides read TGTGCCAGTAGTACTGGACAGCAGGATACGCAGTATTTT. Encoded protein: CASSTGQQDTQYF.

This clone has a handful of counts. V is TRBV5-1 and J is TRBJ2-7; the D gene is possibly TRBD2 (6 bases). The CDR3 length is 13 residues. V lost 4 bases to trimming and J lost 9 bases, with 17 bases between them. The germline CDR1 and CDR2 sequences are SGHRS and YFSETQ. The CDR3 coding sequence is TGCGCCAGCAGCCGCGACCGCGGGGAGGTGCAGTACTTC. Protein product: CASSRDRGEVQYF.